This TCR beta chain was captured in a study of somatic mutations in cytotoxic T cells in rheumatoid arthritis. Per germline, CDR1 LNHDA and CDR2 SQIVND (reference sequence). The CDR3 runs to 11 residues. Trimming removed 5 bases from V and 10 bases from J, with 9 bases in between. Clones were read by immunoSEQ multiplex PCR, and TCRdb kept only the in-frame ones, dropping some. Counted here are 5,500 to 8,500 clones, approximately 65% occurring once; the ten biggest clones make up 23%. This clone was counted a few times. Its antigen is not known. Study-level findings and limits: Antigens recognized by the expanded CD8+ clones were unknown.

This chain joins TRBV19 and TRBJ2-1, with D perhaps assigned TRBD1 or TRBD2 (6 bases each). The clonotype comes from a woman between 40 and 55 years old in good health. The specimen was CD8+ T cells sorted from blood. CDR3 residues: CASSQGGEQFF. The CDR3 nucleotides read TGTGCCAGTAGTCAAGGGGGGGAGCAGTTCTTC.